Following are 20 T cell receptor beta chains from one sample sequenced in a study of cytomegalovirus exposure and HLA in healthy donors. PCR primers comprised 60 Vbeta and 13 Jbeta primers. Libraries were prepared by immunoSEQ multiplex PCR; TCRdb keeps only in-frame clonotypes and omits some of them. The sample includes 140,000 to 150,000 clones, over 75% seen only once; the top ten take around 1.7%. Material for sequencing was PBMCs. The source of these receptors is a woman aged 25 to 45 in good health and CMV-seronegative.

The gene calls are TRBV30 and TRBJ1-2, with 8 bases lining up with TRBD1. V lost 4 bases and J lost 8; bases outside the gene matches: 6. The CDR3 has 12 residues. CDR1 is GTSNPN and CDR2 is SVGIG in the germline V gene (reference sequence). CDR3 in DNA: TGTGCCTGGACCGGGACAGGTTACGGCTACACCTTC. Translation gives CAWTGTGYGYTF.

Regarding this clone: Distinct nucleotide sequences in the sample also encode this CDR3. This chain links TRBV19 with TRBJ1-1; 8 bases align to TRBD1. Trimming at V came to 1 base and at J to 3 bases, leaving 1 base not matched to a gene. Looked up from germline, CDR1 is LNHDA and CDR2 is SQIVND (reference sequence). The CDR3 is 14 residues long. CDR3 coding DNA: TGTGCCAGTAGTATAGGACAGGGGCACACTGAAGCTTTCTTT. Translated: CASSIGQGHTEAFF.

This clone appeared once. CDR3 loop: CASSVDGAYNSPLHF. CDR3 DNA sequence: TGCGCCAGCAGCGTGGACGGGGCCTATAATTCACCCCTCCACTTT. The rearrangement links TRBV5-1 to TRBJ1-6; D remains unclear. The V gene's germline CDR1 is SGHRS and CDR2 YFSETQ. Trimming took off 4 bases at V and 2 bases at J, with 10 bases between the two ends. This CDR3 is 15 amino acids long.

The rearrangement links TRBV6-1 to TRBJ2-7, with D hard to call. The V gene lost 3 bases and the J gene lost 5 bases, with 14 bases spanning the gap. The CDR3 loop spans 14 amino acids. Germline V gene lookup returns CDR1 MNHNS and CDR2 SASEGT. The CDR3: CASSERQAPDEQYF. CDR3 coding DNA: TGTGCCAGCAGTGAGCGGCAAGCACCCGACGAGCAGTACTTC.

This chain connects TRBV7-2 to TRBJ1-1; 8 bases are a match to TRBD1. The germline gives CDR1 SGHTA, CDR2 FQGNSA. With 5 bases clipped from V and 10 bases from J, the junction kept 15 bases outside the gene matches. CDR3 length equals 15 residues. For the CDR3, the DNA is TGTGCCAGCAGCGCCCAACCGGGACAGGCCTTTGGAGCTTTCTTT. Translated: CASSAQPGQAFGAFF.

The J gene is TRBJ2-7, the V gene TRBV18, with D perhaps TRBD1 (6 bases). Germline CDR1 and CDR2: KGHSH and LQKENI. V was trimmed by 3 bases and J by 2 bases, leaving 11 bases between them. The CDR3 has 14 amino acids. DNA for the CDR3: TGTGCCAGCTCACCCCAGGGGTTACCCTACGAGCAGTACTTC. It codes for CASSPQGLPYEQYF.

The gene calls are TRBV6-6 and TRBJ2-2; D perhaps matches TRBD1 (7 bases). Germline loops: CDR1 MNHNY, CDR2 SVGAGI (reference sequence). This CDR3 is built from 15 residues. Trimming left V 5 bases short and J 4 bases short, with 14 bases between. The DNA of the CDR3 is TGTGCCAGCAGTCATAGACAGGGACTCACCGGGGAGCTGTTTTTT. Encoded protein: CASSHRQGLTGELFF.

This clone was observed a handful of times. This sequence joins TRBV6-1 and TRBJ2-3; D not certain. The CDR3 is 14 amino acids. CDR1 and CDR2 (germline): MNHNS, SASEGT. V dropped 2 bases and J dropped 0 bases, with 6 bases sitting between them. The CDR3 loop reads CASSEIPSTDTQYF. The CDR3 DNA reads TGTGCCAGCAGTGAAATCCCAAGCACAGATACGCAGTATTTT.

The chain employs TRBV7-3 and TRBJ2-4; 9 bases fit TRBD2. The CDR3 is 23 residues long. Trimming removed 1 base from V and 0 bases from J; junction bases left unmatched: 22. The V gene's germline CDR1 is SGHTA and CDR2 FQGTGA. The CDR3: CASSLKFVGASGDLPEAKNIQYF. The CDR3 nucleotides are TGTGCCAGCAGCTTAAAGTTCGTGGGGGCTAGCGGGGACTTACCGGAAGCCAAAAACATTCAGTACTTC.

The rearrangement uses TRBV7-8 and TRBJ1-6; 9 bases match TRBD1. There are 16 residues in the CDR3. J gave up 0 bases and V 5 bases, and 2 bases lay outside the gene matches. From germline, CDR1 is SGHVS and CDR2 FQNEAQ. CDR3 amino acids: CASSTGQGSYNSPLHF. CDR3 nucleotide sequence: TGTGCCAGCAGCACGGGACAGGGCTCCTATAATTCACCCCTCCACTTT. Supplemented by reference TRBV7-8 and TRBJ1-6, the full variable domain reads GAGVSQSPRYKVAKRGQDVALRCDPISGHVSLFWYQQALGQGPEFLTYFQNEAQLDKSGLPSDRFFAERPEGSVSTLKIQRTQQEDSAVYLCASSTGQGSYNSPLHFGNGTRLTVT.

This sequence joins TRBV29-1 and TRBJ1-1; TRBD1 is a possible D gene (5 bases). This CDR3 is built from 13 residues. Between the trimmed V and J ends, which lost 6 bases and 4 bases, there was a span of 15 bases. CDR1 and CDR2 (germline): SQVTM, ANQGSEA. The CDR3 region has the DNA TGCAGCGTAGAATCCAGGGTCGGCACTGAAGCTTTCTTT. The encoded protein is CSVESRVGTEAFF.

V usage is TRBV6-5 and J usage is TRBJ2-3; D gene unclear. Germline CDR1 is MNHEY and CDR2 is SVGAGI. CDR3 length: 14 residues. V shed 2 bases and J shed 0 bases, with 6 bases lying between them. The CDR3: CASSYGQSTDTQYF. The CDR3 DNA reads TGTGCCAGCAGTTACGGTCAGAGCACAGATACGCAGTATTTT.

V is TRBV19 and J is TRBJ1-6; D ambiguous. Trimming removed 2 bases from V and 11 bases from J, with 10 bases in between. Germline-derived CDR1 and CDR2 are LNHDA and SQIVND (reference sequence). The CDR3 sequence is 13 residues long. This CDR3 reads CASSISEVPPLHF. In DNA form, the CDR3 reads TGTGCCAGTAGTATATCGGAGGTTCCACCCCTCCACTTT.

This clone has only one observation. The chain uses TRBV4-2 and TRBJ2-1, with D hard to call. CDR3 length equals 11 residues. The V and J ends lost 2 bases and 7 bases respectively, with 3 bases between them. Germline V CDR1 and CDR2: LGHNA, YNFKEQ. CDR3 in amino acids: CASSQLNEQFF. The DNA of the CDR3 is TGTGCCAGCAGCCAACTAAATGAGCAGTTCTTC.

The chain joins TRBV5-1 to TRBJ1-1; 7 bases match TRBD1. CDR1 SGHRS and CDR2 YFSETQ come from the germline V gene. Losses at the gene ends were 2 bases for V and 11 bases for J; bases not matched to a gene: 9. CDR3 length equals 13 residues. The DNA of the CDR3 is TGCGCCAGCAGCTTAGACAGGGTCGGAGAGGCTTTCTTT. Translating gives CASSLDRVGEAFF.

The chain carries TRBV6-5 and TRBJ1-2; weak D call: TRBD1 (6 bases). Germline CDR1 reads MNHEY; CDR2 reads SVGAGI. V lost 2 bases to trimming and J lost 0 bases, with 13 bases between them. The CDR3 sequence is 16 residues long. The CDR3 DNA follows: TGTGCCAGCAGTTACACTCCGACAGGAGCTAACTATGGCTACACCTTC. Translated, it gives CASSYTPTGANYGYTF.

The V call is TRBV5-4, the J call TRBJ2-3; the match to TRBD2 covers 13 bases. The CDR3 extends over 14 amino acids. Germline CDR1 reads SGHNT; CDR2 reads YYREEE (reference sequence). Trimming cost V 2 bases and J 6 bases; bases outside gene matches: 0. CDR3 region: CASSLLAGGDTQYF. DNA for the CDR3: TGTGCCAGCAGCTTACTAGCGGGGGGGGATACGCAGTATTTT.

Details on this clone: The junction departs from germline at one end; a sequencing error may be responsible. The chain links TRBV10-2 to TRBJ2-1; 13 bases are shared with TRBD2. Germline CDR1 and CDR2: WSHSY and SAAADI. This CDR3 is 17 amino acids long. The CDR3 reads CATSGRGGTSGVHEQFF. The CDR3 nucleotides read TGCGCCACCAGTGGCAGGGGAGGGACTAGCGGGGTCCATGAGCAGTTCTTC.

The V call is TRBV7-3, the J call TRBJ2-7, with D tentatively TRBD2 (7 bases). There are 17 residues in the CDR3. Trimming shortened V by 6 bases and J by 1 base, and 22 bases separated the two germline ends. The germline V gene has CDR1 SGHTA and CDR2 FQGTGA. For the CDR3, the DNA is TGTGCCAGCAGTCCCGCCCGGCCCAAGGGGGGGTCCTACGAGCAGTACTTC. As protein: CASSPARPKGGSYEQYF.

This clone showed up just once. This chain links TRBV19 with TRBJ2-3; TRBD2 matches 9 bases. CDR1 is LNHDA and CDR2 is SQIVND in the germline V gene (reference sequence). There are 13 residues in the CDR3. The junction had 4 bases not matched to a gene; V was cut back by 6 bases and J by 6 bases. Here the CDR3 reads CASRLAGVDTQYF. The DNA for the CDR3 is TGTGCCAGTAGGTTAGCGGGGGTGGATACGCAGTATTTT.